The entry below gives a single T cell receptor beta chain sequence along with its context. A second PCR of 7 to 11 cycles used a sample-barcoded 5' primer and a J-beta primer mix. TCRdb used MiXCR to reprocess the 5' RACE reads, holding one entry per CDR3 protein. The sample lists hundreds of thousands of distinct CDR3 sequences, roughly 46% seen once, with roughly 20% in the top ten. This sample was taken from a study of blood T cells in healthy people across ages. Germline loops: CDR1 LGHNA, CDR2 YSLEER. V was cut by 1 base and J by 5 bases, with 14 bases left in between. The CDR3 has 15 amino acids.

The specimen sequenced was blood. This chain joins TRBV4-3 and TRBJ2-5; D may be TRBD1 (7 bases). This receptor was obtained from an elderly man in good health. The CDR3 nucleotides are TGCGCCAGCAGCCAAGCCCAGGGGGGAGGCGAGACCCAGTACTTC. Encoded protein: CASSQAQGGGETQYF.